The clone carrying this TCR beta chain was observed a single time. Its antigen remains unknown. The data originate from a study of cytomegalovirus exposure and HLA in healthy donors. Study overall: The study's early data release held 75 million to 95 million unique TCRs from HLA-typed donors. General study points: The HLA-A and HLA-B alleles of most subjects were reportedly predicted accurately from TCR beta sequences. The study found most TCR sequences rare, yet found some public TCRs in many donors. In vitro assays verified that a few CMV-associated chains recognized CMV antigens specifically.

The CDR3 covers 15 residues. Germline CDR1 reads LNHNV; CDR2 reads YYDKDF (reference sequence). Trimming removed 0 bases at V and 3 bases at J, with 12 bases between. The PCR ran on 60 Vbeta and 13 Jbeta primers. Only in-frame clones appear in the TCRdb table, and some are missing; sequencing was by immunoSEQ multiplex PCR. The data show about 190,000 clones, with about 87% seen just once and 1% to 1.5% held by the top ten. This chain uses TRBV15 with TRBJ2-7; D is unresolved. The sample comprised PBMCs. The TCR originated in a man younger than 45 in good health and CMV-seronegative. This CDR3 reads CATSRDSTRSYEQYF. DNA for the CDR3: TGTGCCACCAGCAGAGATTCGACGCGGAGCTACGAGCAGTACTTC.